The 9 T cell receptor beta chains below all came from one sample that was sequenced in a study of T cells in Graves' hyperthyroidism and ophthalmopathy. Amplified TCR beta CDR3 regions came from RNA transcripts. First-round RT-PCR targeting the TCR CDR3 was performed with the HTBI primer set. One entry per CDR3 protein, called by TCRdb with MiXCR from the multiplex PCR reads. This sample has a few hundred thousand distinct CDR3 sequences; about 15% occur once, and the top ten carry 5.8%. The sequencing sample was made of blood. These receptors were taken from a woman in her 30s with Graves' hyperthyroidism that later progressed to Graves' ophthalmopathy.

The chain recombines TRBV20-1 with TRBJ1-2, with 8 nucleotides matching TRBD1. The CDR3 spans 15 residues. Germline lookup yields CDR1 DFQATT and CDR2 SNEGSKA (reference sequence). The J segment lost 3 bases and the V segment lost 3 bases, leaving 9 bases of the junction unmatched. CDR3 loop: CSARSPDRVDYGYTF. The CDR3, as DNA: TGCAGTGCTAGGTCCCCGGACAGGGTCGACTATGGCTACACCTTC.

This clonotype was seen repeatedly, ten times or more. This chain joins TRBV2 and TRBJ2-7; TRBD2 matches 8 bases. Losses at the gene ends were 6 bases for V and 7 bases for J; bases not matched to a gene: 11. Germline V gene data show CDR1 as SNHLY and CDR2 as FYNNEI. CDR3 length: 14 residues. CDR3 in DNA: TGTGCCAGCAGCCTGGGCGCGGGAGGTGGGGAGCAGTACTTC. Translated: CASSLGAGGGEQYF. The complete variable domain, with remaining parts taken from reference TRBV2 and TRBJ2-7, reads EPEVTQTPSHQVTQMGQEVILRCVPISNHLYFYWYRQILGQKVEFLVSFYNNEISEKSEIFDDQFSVERPDGSNFTLKIRSTKLEDSAMYFCASSLGAGGGEQYFGPGTRLTVT.

This clonotype is a singleton in its sample. At one boundary the junction diverges from the germline segment, which might be a read error. The chain carries TRBV6-1 and TRBJ1-6; the D is unclear. The V gene's germline CDR1 is MNHNS and CDR2 SASEGT. The CDR3 runs to 12 residues. CDR3 sequence reads: CASRNFNAPLHF. As DNA, the CDR3 is TGTGCCAGCAGAAACTTTAATGCACCCCTCCACTTT.

This CDR3 reads CASSITRDSYGYTF. The CDR3 nucleotides read TGTGCCAGTAGTATTACAAGGGACTCCTATGGCTACACCTTC. The chain combines TRBV19 with TRBJ1-2, with D perhaps matching TRBD1 (5 bases). Germline V CDR1 and CDR2: LNHDA, SQIVND (reference sequence). Trimming removed 3 bases from V and 4 bases from J, with 12 bases in between. The length of the CDR3 is 14 residues.

The genes are TRBV20-1 and TRBJ2-1; 9 positions match TRBD2. Looked up from germline, CDR1 is DFQATT and CDR2 is SNEGSKA (reference sequence). The CDR3 runs to 17 residues. V dropped 2 bases and J dropped 5; count of bases not matched to a gene: 13. CDR3 sequence reads: CSARPAGGPIFHNEQFF. The CDR3 DNA is TGCAGTGCTAGACCAGCGGGAGGTCCCATCTTTCACAATGAGCAGTTCTTC.

The chain combines TRBV20-1 with TRBJ1-2, with D hard to call. Germline-derived CDR1 and CDR2 are DFQATT and SNEGSKA (reference sequence). This CDR3 is 14 amino acids long. With 0 bases removed from V and 5 bases from J, the gap between germline ends came to 13 bases. For the CDR3, the DNA is TGCAGTGCTAGAGATTCCGTTGGAGGTTATGGCTACACCTTC. This encodes CSARDSVGGYGYTF.

This chain joins TRBV19 and TRBJ2-3, with D unclear. From germline, CDR1 is LNHDA and CDR2 SQIVND (reference sequence). V lost 2 bases and J lost 4, with 4 bases in between. CDR3 length equals 12 residues. Here the CDR3 DNA reads TGTGCCAGTAGTATACAATCAGATACGCAGTATTTT. Its protein is CASSIQSDTQYF.

This sequence joins TRBV5-6 and TRBJ2-7; D may be TRBD2 (7 bases). This CDR3 contains 15 residues. With 0 bases removed from V and 4 bases from J, the gap between germline ends came to 14 bases. Germline assignment: CDR1 SGHDT and CDR2 YYEEEE. CDR3 sequence (DNA): TGTGCCAGCAGCTTGGTGGGGGGGGGCACGTACGAGCAGTACTTC. It specifies CASSLVGGGTYEQYF.

Turning to this clonotype: This may stem from a read error, because a much larger clone lies one nucleotide away. This sequence joins TRBV11-3 and TRBJ2-1, with a tentative D call TRBD1 (6 bases). The CDR3 has 15 residues. Germline V gene lookup returns CDR1 SGHNT and CDR2 YENEEA. CDR3 in DNA: TGTGCCAGCAGCTGGGAAGGGGGTTCCTACAATGAGCTGTTCTTC. It is translated as CASSWEGGSYNELFF.